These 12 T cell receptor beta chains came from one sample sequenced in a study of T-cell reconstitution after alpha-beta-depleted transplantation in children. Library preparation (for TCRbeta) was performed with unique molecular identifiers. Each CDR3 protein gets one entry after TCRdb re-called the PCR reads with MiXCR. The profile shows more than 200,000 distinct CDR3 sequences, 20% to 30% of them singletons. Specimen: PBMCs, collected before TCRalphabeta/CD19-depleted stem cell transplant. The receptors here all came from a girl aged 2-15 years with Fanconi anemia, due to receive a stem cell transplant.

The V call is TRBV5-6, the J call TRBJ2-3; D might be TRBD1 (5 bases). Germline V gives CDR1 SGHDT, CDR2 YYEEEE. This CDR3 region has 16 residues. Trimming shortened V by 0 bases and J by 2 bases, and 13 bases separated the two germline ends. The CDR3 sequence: CASSLAARGYTDTQYF. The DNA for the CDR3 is TGTGCCAGCAGCTTGGCTGCAAGGGGATACACAGATACGCAGTATTTT.

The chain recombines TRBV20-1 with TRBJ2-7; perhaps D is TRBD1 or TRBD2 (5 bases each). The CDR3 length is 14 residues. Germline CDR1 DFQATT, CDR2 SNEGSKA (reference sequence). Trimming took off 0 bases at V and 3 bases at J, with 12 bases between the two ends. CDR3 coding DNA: TGCAGTGCTAGAGATCCCGGGACGAACTACGAGCAGTACTTC. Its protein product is CSARDPGTNYEQYF.

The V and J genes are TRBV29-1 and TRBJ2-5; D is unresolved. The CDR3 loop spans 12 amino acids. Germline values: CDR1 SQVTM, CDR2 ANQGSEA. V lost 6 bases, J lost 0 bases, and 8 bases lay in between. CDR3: CSVKLYQETQYF. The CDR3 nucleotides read TGCAGCGTCAAGCTGTACCAAGAGACCCAGTACTTC.

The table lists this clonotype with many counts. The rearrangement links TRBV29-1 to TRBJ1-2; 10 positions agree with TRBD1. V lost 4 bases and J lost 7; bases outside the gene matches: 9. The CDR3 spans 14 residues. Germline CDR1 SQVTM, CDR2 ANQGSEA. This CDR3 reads CSVGRGQGLGGYTF. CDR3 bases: TGCAGCGTTGGTCGGGGACAGGGGTTAGGTGGCTACACCTTC. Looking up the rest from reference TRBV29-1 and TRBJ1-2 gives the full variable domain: SAVISQKPSRDICQRGTSLTIQCQVDSQVTMMFWYRQQPGQSLTLIATANQGSEATYESGFVIDKFPISRPNLTFSTLTVSNMSPEDSSIYLCSVGRGQGLGGYTFGSGTRLTVV.

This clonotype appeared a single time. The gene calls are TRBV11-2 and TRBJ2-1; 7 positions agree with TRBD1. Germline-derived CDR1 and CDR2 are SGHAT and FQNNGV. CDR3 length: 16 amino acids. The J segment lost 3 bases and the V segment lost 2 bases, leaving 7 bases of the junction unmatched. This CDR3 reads CASSLWRTGVYNEQFF. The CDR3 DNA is TGTGCCAGCAGCTTATGGCGGACAGGTGTCTACAATGAGCAGTTCTTC.

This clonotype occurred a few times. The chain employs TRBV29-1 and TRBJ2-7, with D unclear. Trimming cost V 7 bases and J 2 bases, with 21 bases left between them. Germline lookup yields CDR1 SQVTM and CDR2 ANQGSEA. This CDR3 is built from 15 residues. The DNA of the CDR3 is TGCAGCGCTGTGACGATTGACGGGTTAACCTACGAGCAGTACTTC. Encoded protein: CSAVTIDGLTYEQYF.

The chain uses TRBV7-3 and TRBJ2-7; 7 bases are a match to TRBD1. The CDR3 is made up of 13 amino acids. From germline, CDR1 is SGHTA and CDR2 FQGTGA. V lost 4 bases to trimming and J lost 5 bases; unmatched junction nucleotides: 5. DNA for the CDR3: TGTGCCAGCAGCTCTCAGGGGACAGACGAGCAGTACTTC. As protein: CASSSQGTDEQYF.

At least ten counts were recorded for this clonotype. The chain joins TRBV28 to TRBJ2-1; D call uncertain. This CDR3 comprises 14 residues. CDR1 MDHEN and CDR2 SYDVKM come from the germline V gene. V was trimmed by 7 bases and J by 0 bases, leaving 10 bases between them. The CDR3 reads CASNPRSSYNEQFF. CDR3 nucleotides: TGTGCCAGCAACCCCCGCAGCTCCTACAATGAGCAGTTCTTC.

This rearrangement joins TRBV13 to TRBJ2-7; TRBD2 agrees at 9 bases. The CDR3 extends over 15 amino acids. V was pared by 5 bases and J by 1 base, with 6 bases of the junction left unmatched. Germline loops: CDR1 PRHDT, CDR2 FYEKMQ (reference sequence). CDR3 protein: CASSAGLARSYEQYF. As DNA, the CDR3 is TGTGCCAGCAGCGCTGGACTAGCGAGATCCTACGAGCAGTACTTC.

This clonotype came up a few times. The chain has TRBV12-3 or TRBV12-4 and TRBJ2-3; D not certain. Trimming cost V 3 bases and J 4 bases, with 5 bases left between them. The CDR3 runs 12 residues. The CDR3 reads CASSFSPDTQYF. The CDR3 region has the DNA TGTGCCAGCAGTTTTTCCCCAGATACGCAGTATTTT.

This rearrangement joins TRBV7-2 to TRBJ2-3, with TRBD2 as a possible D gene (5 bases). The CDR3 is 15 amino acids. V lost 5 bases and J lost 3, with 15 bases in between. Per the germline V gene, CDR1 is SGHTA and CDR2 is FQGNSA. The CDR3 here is CASSPRRGPTDTQYF. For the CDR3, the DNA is TGTGCCAGCAGCCCCCGTAGAGGGCCTACAGATACGCAGTATTTT.

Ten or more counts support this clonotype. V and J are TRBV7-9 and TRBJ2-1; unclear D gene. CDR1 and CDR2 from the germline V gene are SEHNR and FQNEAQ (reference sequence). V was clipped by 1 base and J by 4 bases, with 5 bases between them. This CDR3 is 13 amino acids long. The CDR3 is CASSLGRYNEQFF. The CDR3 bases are TGTGCCAGCAGCTTAGGCAGATACAATGAGCAGTTCTTC.